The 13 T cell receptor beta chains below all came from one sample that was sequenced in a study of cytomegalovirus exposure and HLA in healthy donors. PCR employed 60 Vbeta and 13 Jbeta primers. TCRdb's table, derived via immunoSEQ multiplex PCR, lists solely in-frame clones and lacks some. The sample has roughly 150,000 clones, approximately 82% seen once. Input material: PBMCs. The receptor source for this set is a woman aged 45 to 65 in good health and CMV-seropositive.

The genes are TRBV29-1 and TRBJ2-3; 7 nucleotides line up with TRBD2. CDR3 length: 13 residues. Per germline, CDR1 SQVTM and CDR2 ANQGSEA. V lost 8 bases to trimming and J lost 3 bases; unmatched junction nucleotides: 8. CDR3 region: CSSNRGGTDTQYF. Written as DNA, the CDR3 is TGCAGCTCGAATCGGGGAGGGACAGATACGCAGTATTTT.

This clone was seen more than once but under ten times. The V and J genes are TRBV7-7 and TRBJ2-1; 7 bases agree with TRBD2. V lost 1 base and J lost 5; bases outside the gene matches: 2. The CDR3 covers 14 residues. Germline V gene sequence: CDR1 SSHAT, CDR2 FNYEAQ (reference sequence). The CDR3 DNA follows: TGTGCCAGCAGCTTAGACGGGGGGAACAATGAGCAGTTCTTC. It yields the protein CASSLDGGNNEQFF.

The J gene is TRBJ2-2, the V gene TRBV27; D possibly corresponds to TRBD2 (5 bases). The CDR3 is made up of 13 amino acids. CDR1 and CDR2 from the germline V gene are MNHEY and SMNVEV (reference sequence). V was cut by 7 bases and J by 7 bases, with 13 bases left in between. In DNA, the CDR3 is TGTGCCAGCACCGCCCCGAGCGGCGGGGAGCTGTTTTTT. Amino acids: CASTAPSGGELFF.

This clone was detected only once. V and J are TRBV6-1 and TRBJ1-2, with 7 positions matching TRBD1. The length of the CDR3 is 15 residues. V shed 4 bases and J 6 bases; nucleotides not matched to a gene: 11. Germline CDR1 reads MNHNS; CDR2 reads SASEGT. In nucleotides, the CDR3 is TGTGCCAGCAGTGCACCCCTAGGGGGCCGGGATGGCTACACCTTC. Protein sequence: CASSAPLGGRDGYTF.

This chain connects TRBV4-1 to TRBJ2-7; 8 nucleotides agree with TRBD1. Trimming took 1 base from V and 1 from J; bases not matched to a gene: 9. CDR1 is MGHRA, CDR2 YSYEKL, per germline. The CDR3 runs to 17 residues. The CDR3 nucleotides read TGCGCCAGCAGCCAAGTCTCGGGACAGGTTTTTTCCTACGAGCAGTACTTC. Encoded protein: CASSQVSGQVFSYEQYF.

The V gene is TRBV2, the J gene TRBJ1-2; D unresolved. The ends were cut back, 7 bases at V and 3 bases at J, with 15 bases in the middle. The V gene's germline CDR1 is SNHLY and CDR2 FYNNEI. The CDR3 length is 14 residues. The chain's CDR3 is CASIGTNGYYGYTF. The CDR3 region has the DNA TGTGCCAGCATTGGCACAAATGGCTACTATGGCTACACCTTC. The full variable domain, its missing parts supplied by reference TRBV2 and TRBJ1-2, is EPEVTQTPSHQVTQMGQEVILRCVPISNHLYFYWYRQILGQKVEFLVSFYNNEISEKSEIFDDQFSVERPDGSNFTLKIRSTKLEDSAMYFCASIGTNGYYGYTFGSGTRLTVV.

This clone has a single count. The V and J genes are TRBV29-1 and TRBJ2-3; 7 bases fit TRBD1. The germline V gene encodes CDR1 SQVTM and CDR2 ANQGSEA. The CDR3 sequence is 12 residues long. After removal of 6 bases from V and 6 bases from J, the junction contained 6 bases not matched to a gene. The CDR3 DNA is TGCAGCGTAAGTGCCAGGGGGGATACGCAGTATTTT. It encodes CSVSARGDTQYF.

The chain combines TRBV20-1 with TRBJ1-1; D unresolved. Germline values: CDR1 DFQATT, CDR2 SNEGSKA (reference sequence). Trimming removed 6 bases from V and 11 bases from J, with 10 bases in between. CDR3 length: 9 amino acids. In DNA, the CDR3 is TGCAGTGCCGCGAAGCCGGCTTTCTTT. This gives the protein CSAAKPAFF.

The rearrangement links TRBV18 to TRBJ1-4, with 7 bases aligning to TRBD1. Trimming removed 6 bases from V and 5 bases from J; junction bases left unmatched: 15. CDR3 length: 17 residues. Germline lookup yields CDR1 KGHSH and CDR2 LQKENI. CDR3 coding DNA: TGTGCCAGCTCGCCTCTATCGCCGACAGGGAAAAATGAAAAACTGTTTTTT. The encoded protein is CASSPLSPTGKNEKLFF.

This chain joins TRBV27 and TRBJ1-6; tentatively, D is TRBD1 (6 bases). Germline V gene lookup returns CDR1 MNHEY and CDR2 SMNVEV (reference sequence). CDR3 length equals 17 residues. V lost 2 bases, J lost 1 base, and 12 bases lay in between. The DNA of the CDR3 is TGTGCCAGCAGTTTACGGGCAGGGGTGTCCTATAATTCACCCCTCCACTTT. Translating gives CASSLRAGVSYNSPLHF.

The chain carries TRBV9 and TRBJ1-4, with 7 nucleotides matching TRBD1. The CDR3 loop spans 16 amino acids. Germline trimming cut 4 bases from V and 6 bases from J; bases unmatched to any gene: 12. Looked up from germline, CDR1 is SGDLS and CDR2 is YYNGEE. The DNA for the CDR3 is TGTGCCAGCAGCCCTCGGGCAGGGGGTTTCGATGAAAAACTGTTTTTT. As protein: CASSPRAGGFDEKLFF.

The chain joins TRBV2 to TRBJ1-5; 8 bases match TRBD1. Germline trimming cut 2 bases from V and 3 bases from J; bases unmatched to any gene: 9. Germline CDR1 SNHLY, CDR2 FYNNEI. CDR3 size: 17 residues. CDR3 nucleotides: TGTGCCAGCAGTGAATGGACAGGGCCCCTTCACAATCAGCCCCAGCATTTT. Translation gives CASSEWTGPLHNQPQHF.

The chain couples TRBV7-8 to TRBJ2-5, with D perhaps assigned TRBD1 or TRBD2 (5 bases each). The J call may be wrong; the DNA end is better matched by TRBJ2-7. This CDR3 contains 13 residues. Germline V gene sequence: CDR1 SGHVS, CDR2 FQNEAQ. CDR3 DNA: TGTGCCAGCAGCCCCGGGACGGACTACGAGCAGTACTTC. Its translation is CASSPGTDYEQYF.